The 11 T cell receptor beta chains below were found in one sample sequenced in a study of blood T cell repertoires in COVID-19. TCRdb's copy holds only in-frame clones and misses some; the assay was immunoSEQ multiplex PCR. The sample records about 74,000 clones, roughly 88% being singletons. Sequenced: peripheral blood. These receptors were obtained from an elderly woman with active or convalescent COVID-19.

The V and J genes are TRBV12-5 and TRBJ1-2; D possibly corresponds to TRBD1 (6 bases). CDR3 length: 19 amino acids. In germline, CDR1 is LGHNT, CDR2 FRNRAP. Trimming removed 2 bases at V and 2 bases at J, with 24 bases between. CDR3 nucleotide sequence: TGTGCTAGTGGTTTGACCCCCCCTTCGCTCGGGACACGAAACTATGGCTACACCTTC. Its translation is CASGLTPPSLGTRNYGYTF.

The chain employs TRBV9 and TRBJ2-1; 9 bases are a match to TRBD1. Per germline, CDR1 SGDLS and CDR2 YYNGEE. The trim removed 0 bases at V and 4 bases at J, leaving 26 bases unmatched. This CDR3 has 23 amino acids. For the CDR3, the DNA is TGTGCCAGCAGCGTAGCTACGAAGGGGATCGGGACAGGGTCGGTTTGGAATTACAATGAGCAGTTCTTC. Translating gives CASSVATKGIGTGSVWNYNEQFF.

The rearrangement uses TRBV29-1 and TRBJ1-2, with D perhaps TRBD1 (6 bases). Germline V lookup: CDR1 SQVTM, CDR2 ANQGSEA. The CDR3 totals 12 residues. With 3 bases removed from V and 5 bases from J, the gap between germline ends came to 10 bases. The CDR3 loop is CSVEAGVYGYTF. The DNA for the CDR3 is TGCAGCGTTGAGGCAGGGGTGTATGGCTACACCTTC.

This clone was counted only a few times. The chain employs TRBV6-5 and TRBJ1-1; 7 nucleotides align to TRBD1. The germline CDR1 and CDR2 sequences are MNHEY and SVGAGI. The CDR3 sequence is 13 residues long. The J segment lost 7 bases and the V segment lost 4 bases, leaving 6 bases of the junction unmatched. CDR3 DNA sequence: TGTGCCAGCAGTTTCGGGGACAGCCGTGAAGCTTTCTTT. Amino acid sequence: CASSFGDSREAFF.

V gene TRBV27 combines with J gene TRBJ2-5; D uncertain. V was cut by 1 base and J by 1 base, with 7 bases left in between. The V gene's germline CDR1 is MNHEY and CDR2 SMNVEV (reference sequence). The CDR3 extends over 14 amino acids. The CDR3 DNA is TGTGCCAGCAGTTTATACGCACTCCAAGAGACCCAGTACTTC. It codes for CASSLYALQETQYF.

This chain uses TRBV9 with TRBJ1-1; perhaps TRBD1 as D (5 bases). V was clipped by 3 bases and J by 2 bases, with 17 bases between them. Germline V gene sequence: CDR1 SGDLS, CDR2 YYNGEE. This CDR3 contains 16 residues. The CDR3 here is CASSDRRGQANTEAFF. The CDR3 region has the DNA TGTGCCAGCAGCGATCGGAGGGGCCAAGCTAACACTGAAGCTTTCTTT. Supplemented by reference TRBV9 and TRBJ1-1, the full variable domain reads DSGVTQTPKHLITATGQRVTLRCSPRSGDLSVYWYQQSLDQGLQFLIQYYNGEERAKGNILERFSAQQFPDLHSELNLSSLELGDSALYFCASSDRRGQANTEAFFGQGTRLTVV.

This clone was seen just once. This chain connects TRBV5-4 to TRBJ2-7, with a weak D call TRBD2 (7 bases). The CDR3 has 15 amino acids. V lost 0 bases and J lost 4, with 14 bases in between. Germline V CDR1 and CDR2: SGHNT, YYREEE (reference sequence). The CDR3 reads CASSLGGGLLYEQYF. DNA of the CDR3: TGTGCCAGCAGCTTGGGGGGGGGCCTTCTATACGAGCAGTACTTC.

This clone occurred a few times. The V call is TRBV5-6, the J call TRBJ2-7; 8 bases agree with TRBD1. CDR1 and CDR2 (germline): SGHDT, YYEEEE. The V segment lost 3 bases and the J segment 0 bases; nucleotides outside the gene matches: 8. CDR3 size: 16 residues. CDR3 residues: CASSSIGQGSSYEQYF. In nucleotides, the CDR3 is TGTGCCAGCAGCTCTATCGGACAGGGAAGCTCCTACGAGCAGTACTTC.

The genes are TRBV7-2 and TRBJ2-2; 8 bases are shared with TRBD2. The CDR3 loop spans 16 amino acids. Looked up from germline, CDR1 is SGHTA and CDR2 is FQGNSA. With 6 bases clipped from V and 0 bases from J, the junction kept 6 bases outside the gene matches. The DNA for the CDR3 is TGTGCCAGCAGGACAGCGGGAGCCACGAACACCGGGGAGCTGTTTTTT. Protein product: CASRTAGATNTGELFF.

The chain joins TRBV7-8 to TRBJ1-1; D gene ambiguous. Germline CDR1 reads SGHVS; CDR2 reads FQNEAQ. The CDR3 sequence is 12 residues long. The V end lost 4 bases, the J end lost 1 base, and 4 bases lay between the germline ends. In DNA form, the CDR3 reads TGTGCCAGCAGCTCTAAGAACACTGAAGCTTTCTTT. This codes for CASSSKNTEAFF.

V is TRBV11-3 and J is TRBJ2-1; 9 bases match TRBD1. This CDR3 region has 13 residues. V lost 3 bases and J lost 6; bases outside the gene matches: 0. CDR1 and CDR2 (germline): SGHNT, YENEEA. CDR3 in DNA: TGTGCCAGCAGCTTGACAGGGGGCAATGAGCAGTTCTTC. Translated: CASSLTGGNEQFF.